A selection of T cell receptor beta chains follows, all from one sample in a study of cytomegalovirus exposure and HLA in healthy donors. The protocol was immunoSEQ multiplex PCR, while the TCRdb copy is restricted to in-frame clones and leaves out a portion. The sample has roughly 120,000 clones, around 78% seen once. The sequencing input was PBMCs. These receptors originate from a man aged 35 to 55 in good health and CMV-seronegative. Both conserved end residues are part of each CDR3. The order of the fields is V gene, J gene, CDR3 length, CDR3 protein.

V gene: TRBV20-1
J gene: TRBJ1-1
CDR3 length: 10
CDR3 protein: CSAHTGRTFF

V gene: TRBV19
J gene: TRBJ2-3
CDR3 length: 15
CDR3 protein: CASRALGGDTDTQYF

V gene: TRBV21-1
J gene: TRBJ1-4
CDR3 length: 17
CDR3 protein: CASTITGAVSTNEKLFF

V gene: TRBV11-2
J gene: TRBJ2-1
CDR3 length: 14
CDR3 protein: CASSPPGSYNEQFF

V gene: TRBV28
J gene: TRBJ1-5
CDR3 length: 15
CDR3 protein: CASSRRDAGNQPQHF

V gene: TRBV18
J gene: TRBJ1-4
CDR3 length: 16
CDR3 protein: CASSPRQGTTNEKLFF

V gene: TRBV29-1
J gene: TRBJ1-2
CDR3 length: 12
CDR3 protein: CSVGKQGDGYTF

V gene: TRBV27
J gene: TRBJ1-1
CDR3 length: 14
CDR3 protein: CASSPGGLRTEAFF

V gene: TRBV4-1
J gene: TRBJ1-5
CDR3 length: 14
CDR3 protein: CASSPGTGGQPQHF

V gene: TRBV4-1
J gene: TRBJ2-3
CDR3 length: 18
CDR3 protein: CASSQGLSGGASTDTQYF

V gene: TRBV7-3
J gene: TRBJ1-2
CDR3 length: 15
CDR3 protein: CASSPRTGSHYGYTF

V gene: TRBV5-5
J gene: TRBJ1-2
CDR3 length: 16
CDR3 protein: CASSQPGGGRDYGYTF

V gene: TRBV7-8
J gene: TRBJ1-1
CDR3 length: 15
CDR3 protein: CASGSRGGLNTEAFF

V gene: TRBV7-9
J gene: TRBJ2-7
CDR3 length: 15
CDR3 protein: CASSLGLDRDYEQYF

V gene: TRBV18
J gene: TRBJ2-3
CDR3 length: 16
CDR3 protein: CASSRQMEASTDTQYF

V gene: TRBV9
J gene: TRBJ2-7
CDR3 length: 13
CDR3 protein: CASSAGDEGEQYF

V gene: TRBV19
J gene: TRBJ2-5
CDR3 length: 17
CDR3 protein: CASSVLPGQGGGETQYF

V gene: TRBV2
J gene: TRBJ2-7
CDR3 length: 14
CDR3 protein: CASSEMWARGEQYF

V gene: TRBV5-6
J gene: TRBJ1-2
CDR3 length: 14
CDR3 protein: CASSLRKAPYVYTF

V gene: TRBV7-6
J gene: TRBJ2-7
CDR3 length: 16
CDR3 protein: CASSSGGFGSTYEQYF

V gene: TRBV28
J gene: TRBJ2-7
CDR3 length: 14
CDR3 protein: CASSFLRAAYEQYF

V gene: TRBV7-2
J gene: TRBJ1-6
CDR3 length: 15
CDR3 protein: CASSLVGAGNSPLHF